The 22 T cell receptor beta chains in this list originate from one sample, sequenced in a study of blood T cells in healthy people across ages (dated by TCRdb to about 2015). The library came from 5' RACE. TCRdb shows the sequencer as Illumina HiSeq 2500. The second PCR ran for roughly 7 to 11 cycles and used a J-beta primer mix along with a sample-barcoded 5' primer. In-frame beta chains were kept once TCRdb had trimmed the public reads at Q25 with fastp and called clones with MiXCR. All rows with the same CDR3 protein become a single entry with the most common DNA and genes. Recorded for this sample are some 1.1 million distinct CDR3 sequences; around two fifths of them occurred a single time. About an eighth of the sample lies in the top ten. Sequencing used blood. The receptors shown here come from a man younger than 35 in good health.

This clonotype showed up just a few times. The chain combines TRBV9 with TRBJ2-7; 9 bases are shared with TRBD1. V trimming: 0 bases; J trimming: 3 bases; junction bases outside the gene matches: 4. The length of the CDR3 is 15 residues. Germline-derived CDR1 and CDR2 are SGDLS and YYNGEE. Written as DNA, the CDR3 is TGTGCCAGCAGCGTAGATGGGACAGGGATCTACGAGCAGTACTTC. Protein product: CASSVDGTGIYEQYF.

This rearrangement joins TRBV5-1 to TRBJ1-1, with 7 bases that match TRBD1. The CDR3 runs to 15 residues. CDR1 is SGHRS and CDR2 is YFSETQ in the germline V gene. Trimming at V came to 4 bases and at J to 4 bases, leaving 10 bases not matched to a gene. In DNA form, the CDR3 reads TGCGCCAGCAGCCCCCTATCGAGACAGGGCACTGAAGCTTTCTTT. Its translation is CASSPLSRQGTEAFF.

This chain uses TRBV4-2 with TRBJ2-3; TRBD2 matches 13 bases. Losses at the gene ends were 4 bases for V and 2 bases for J; bases not matched to a gene: 12. The CDR3 has 19 residues. Germline V lookup: CDR1 LGHNA, CDR2 YNFKEQ. The CDR3 sequence is CASSLGLAGATIFTDTQYF. The CDR3 DNA reads as TGTGCCAGCAGCCTTGGACTAGCGGGGGCGACGATTTTCACAGATACGCAGTATTTT.

This rearrangement joins TRBV6-2 or TRBV6-3 to TRBJ2-3; TRBD1 matches 10 bases. J lost 5 bases, V lost 2 bases, and 7 bases had no gene match. CDR3 length equals 16 residues. The germline V gene has CDR1 MNHEY and CDR2 SVGEGT. CDR3 sequence reads: CASSYETGGGEDTQYF. The CDR3 DNA sequence: TGTGCCAGCAGTTACGAGACAGGGGGCGGGGAAGATACGCAGTATTTT.

The gene calls are TRBV6-2 or TRBV6-3 and TRBJ1-1; 9 nucleotides match TRBD1. J lost 11 bases, V lost 5 bases, and 9 bases had no gene match. CDR3 size: 13 residues. Germline loops: CDR1 MNHEY, CDR2 SVGEGT. CDR3 nucleotides: TGTGCCAGCAGTCACGACGACAGGGGGTTCGCTTTCTTT. Its protein is CASSHDDRGFAFF.

This clonotype turned up a few times. The chain has TRBV14 and TRBJ2-1; the match to TRBD2 covers 8 bases. In germline, CDR1 is SGHDN, CDR2 FVKESK. The CDR3 totals 16 residues. J gave up 7 bases and V 1 base, and 9 bases lay outside the gene matches. The CDR3 here is CASSQVGPGGLNEQFF. Written as DNA, the CDR3 is TGTGCCAGCAGCCAAGTGGGACCGGGGGGGCTAAATGAGCAGTTCTTC.

The chain employs TRBV29-1 and TRBJ1-1; D remains unclear. This CDR3 has 11 residues. CDR1 is SQVTM and CDR2 is ANQGSEA in the germline V gene. Trimming removed 3 bases at V and 0 bases at J, with 2 bases between. DNA for the CDR3: TGCAGCGTTGAGGTGAACACTGAAGCTTTCTTT. Translation: CSVEVNTEAFF.

This rearrangement joins TRBV4-1 to TRBJ1-1, with D unclear. CDR1 MGHRA and CDR2 YSYEKL come from the germline V gene. The length of the CDR3 is 15 residues. The V gene lost 1 base and the J gene lost 3 bases, with 12 bases spanning the gap. CDR3 protein: CASSQVQSPDTEAFF. For the CDR3, the DNA is TGCGCCAGCAGCCAAGTGCAATCCCCGGACACTGAAGCTTTCTTT.

In its sample, this clonotype was seen a few times. The V call is TRBV6-2 or TRBV6-3, the J call TRBJ1-6; possible D gene TRBD1, 5 bases. CDR3 length: 15 residues. V was pared by 1 base and J by 8 bases, with 12 bases between. The germline CDR1 and CDR2 sequences are MNHEY and SVGEGT. CDR3 loop: CASSYFGQGDSPLHF. The CDR3 coding sequence is TGTGCCAGCAGTTACTTTGGGCAGGGAGATTCACCCCTCCACTTT.

V gene TRBV6-5 combines with J gene TRBJ1-1; TRBD1 might be the D (5 bases). The CDR3 contains 12 residues. Germline V gives CDR1 MNHEY, CDR2 SVGAGI. V shed 7 bases and J shed 6 bases, with 12 bases lying between them. The CDR3 DNA follows: TGTGCCAGCACCCGGGGGGGGTCTGAAGCTTTCTTT. This translates into CASTRGGSEAFF.

This clonotype was detected only a few times. This rearrangement joins TRBV6-2 or TRBV6-3 to TRBJ2-4, with a possible D match to TRBD1 (5 bases). Germline loops: CDR1 MNHEY, CDR2 SVGEGT. V lost 7 bases, J lost 0 bases, and 13 bases lay in between. CDR3 length: 15 residues. The CDR3 reads CASTDSTIAKNIQYF. The CDR3 region has the DNA TGTGCCAGCACCGACAGTACCATAGCCAAAAACATTCAGTACTTC.

This chain connects TRBV18 to TRBJ2-3, with D perhaps TRBD2 (6 bases). The CDR3 consists of 13 residues. Germline-derived CDR1 and CDR2 are KGHSH and LQKENI. With 8 bases removed from V and 6 bases from J, the gap between germline ends came to 15 bases. The CDR3 DNA reads as TGTGCCAGCCAGACTAGTTCCGGGGATACGCAGTATTTT. Translating it yields CASQTSSGDTQYF.

The rearrangement uses TRBV27 and TRBJ1-4; TRBD1 is a possible D gene (6 bases). The CDR3 runs 18 residues. CDR1 is MNHEY, CDR2 SMNVEV, per germline (reference sequence). The V end lost 6 bases, the J end lost 4 bases, and 24 bases lay between the germline ends. CDR3 DNA sequence: TGTGCCAGCAGAGACACCGGACAGCTCCAGCGATATAATGAAAAACTGTTTTTT. The encoded protein is CASRDTGQLQRYNEKLFF.

This clonotype was observed a few times. The genes are TRBV20-1 and TRBJ2-1; 8 positions agree with TRBD2. The CDR3 runs 15 residues. The V gene's germline CDR1 is DFQATT and CDR2 SNEGSKA (reference sequence). V shed 2 bases and J 4 bases; nucleotides not matched to a gene: 7. This CDR3 reads CSARKSGGRYNEQFF. The DNA of the CDR3 is TGCAGTGCTAGAAAAAGCGGGGGACGATACAATGAGCAGTTCTTC.

V and J are TRBV12-3 or TRBV12-4 and TRBJ1-1, with 9 bases identical to TRBD1. This CDR3 is built from 16 residues. Trimming removed 6 bases from V and 3 bases from J; junction bases left unmatched: 11. The CDR3 loop is CASRGVTGGAYTEAFF. The CDR3 region has the DNA TGTGCCAGCAGGGGGGTTACAGGGGGCGCGTACACTGAAGCTTTCTTT.

Notes on this clonotype: Since no conserved phenylalanine or tryptophan closes the CDR3, a read error is the likely cause. The V and J genes are TRBV28 and TRBJ1-2; D is ambiguous. The CDR3 loop spans 13 amino acids. V was pared by 2 bases and J by 4 bases, with 8 bases between. The germline CDR1 and CDR2 sequences are MDHEN and SYDVKM. The CDR3 here is CASSLTASYGYTI. DNA for the CDR3: TGTGCCAGCAGTTTAACAGCTAGCTATGGCTACACCATC.

This clonotype was observed a handful of times. CDR3 amino acids: CASSYRLQETQYF. Here the CDR3 DNA reads TGTGCCAGCAGTTACCGGCTGCAAGAGACCCAGTACTTC. This sequence joins TRBV6-2 or TRBV6-3 and TRBJ2-5; no firm D call. Deletions cut 2 bases from V and 2 bases from J, with 6 bases between. This CDR3 has 13 residues. CDR1 and CDR2 from the germline V gene are MNHEY and SVGEGT.

This clonotype showed up just a few times. The V and J genes are TRBV20-1 and TRBJ2-3; TRBD2 aligns across 11 bases. The CDR3 extends over 14 amino acids. CDR1 and CDR2 from the germline V gene are DFQATT and SNEGSKA (reference sequence). Here the CDR3 reads CSLSTSGVADTQYF. As DNA, the CDR3 is TGCAGCCTGTCGACTAGCGGGGTCGCAGATACGCAGTATTTT.

The chain joins TRBV7-2 to TRBJ2-7; 13 nucleotides line up with TRBD2. The CDR3 loop spans 12 amino acids. Unmatched junction bases numbered 2, after V lost 3 bases and J lost 12 bases. The germline V gene has CDR1 SGHTA and CDR2 FQGNSA. CDR3 nucleotides: TGTGCCAGCAGCTTGACTAGCGGGGGGTGGTACTTC. Protein product: CASSLTSGGWYF.

This clonotype has just a few counts. V usage is TRBV20-1 and J usage is TRBJ1-2; D is undetermined. CDR3 length: 13 residues. V was pared by 3 bases and J by 1 base, with 9 bases between. The germline gives CDR1 DFQATT, CDR2 SNEGSKA (reference sequence). CDR3 in DNA: TGCAGTGCTAGGTTGGACGGTAACTATGGCTACACCTTC. Residues: CSARLDGNYGYTF.

The genes are TRBV11-1 and TRBJ2-7; 8 bases are a match to TRBD1. The CDR3 is made up of 16 amino acids. Losses at the gene ends were 4 bases for V and 1 base for J; bases not matched to a gene: 9. The germline gives CDR1 SGHAT, CDR2 FQDESV (reference sequence). DNA of the CDR3: TGTGCCAGCAGCTCACAAACAACAGGGGGGTCCTACGAGCAGTACTTC. Its translation is CASSSQTTGGSYEQYF.

The CDR3 DNA sequence: TGTGCCAGCAGCCACCCTAACACCGGGGAGCTGTTTTTT. Translation gives CASSHPNTGELFF. This sequence joins TRBV7-9 and TRBJ2-2; D is uncertain. V was trimmed by 5 bases and J by 2 bases, leaving 6 bases between them. CDR3 length: 13 residues. The germline CDR1 and CDR2 sequences are SEHNR and FQNEAQ (reference sequence).